This record covers a single T cell receptor beta chain. Its antigen is still unknown. The data were obtained in a study of blood T cells in healthy people across ages. The authors ran a second PCR of roughly 6 to 12 cycles using a sample-barcoded 5' primer and a J-beta primer mix. A template-switch adaptor containing 12 random nucleotides labeled each cDNA molecule. Any given sample supplied a minimum of 2.5 million CDR3-containing paired-end reads. One entry per CDR3 protein, called by TCRdb with MiXCR from the 5' RACE reads. The repertoire holds around 1,600,000 distinct CDR3 sequences, around 40% seen once, with about 4% in the top ten. Study observations and caveats: Diversity figures based on one million T cells were deemed too low.

Trimming took 0 bases from V and 1 from J, leaving 14 bases between them. This CDR3 comprises 16 residues. Germline V gene sequence: CDR1 SGHRS, CDR2 YFSETQ. This chain uses TRBV5-1 with TRBJ2-7; no reliable D call. Sequences were obtained from blood. This clonotype originated in a woman aged 18 to 35 in good health. This CDR3 reads CASSLAIGVGSYEQYF. As DNA, the CDR3 is TGCGCCAGCAGCTTGGCCATCGGCGTGGGTTCCTACGAGCAGTACTTC.